This T cell receptor beta chain was recorded in a study of T cells in Graves' hyperthyroidism and ophthalmopathy. Overall study: Specimen type is peripheral blood, collected at initial diagnosis prior to any treatment. Overall study findings and caveats: The authors' 13 V-J model separated ophthalmopathy from stable hyperthyroidism.

The germline gives CDR1 MNHEY, CDR2 SMNVEV (reference sequence). V lost 3 bases, J lost 2 bases, and 4 bases stayed unmatched. There are 15 residues in the CDR3. This clonotype came up many times. The antigen remains unidentified. Amplification of TCR beta CDR3 regions was performed using RNA transcripts as template. The HTBI primer set drove a first-round RT-PCR of the TCR CDR3. MiXCR, applied by TCRdb to the multiplex PCR reads, yields one record per CDR3 protein. Seen here are 550,000 to 600,000 distinct CDR3 sequences, around 15% observed once, and the top ten hold more than 15%. Exclusion followed for patients with uncontrolled infection, other autoimmune disease, pregnancy or lactation. The PBMCs had their origin in around 10 ml of fresh peripheral blood.

Specimen: blood. The sequence was obtained from a woman aged 18 to 35 with Graves' hyperthyroidism. The rearrangement links TRBV27 to TRBJ2-5; 9 positions agree with TRBD1. The CDR3 bases are TGTGCCAGCAGTTTGCTAGGGACAGGGCAAGAGACCCAGTACTTC. Residues: CASSLLGTGQETQYF.